This record looks at one T cell receptor (beta chain) sequence and its context. Its recognized antigen is unknown. Base qualities are missing; no much larger clone stands one base away. The sample is drawn from a study of T cell changes during pregnancy in multiple sclerosis (dated by TCRdb to between 2018 and 2021). General notes on the study: The study looked at changes in the T cell repertoire across pregnancy in women with multiple sclerosis.

The library came from the immunoSEQ multiplex PCR assay. Drawn from immuneACCESS, this table holds only the in-frame rearrangements with V and J called that TCRdb kept. Clones are partly lost; checked studies trace under half to an unresolved V gene and leave the rest unexplained. For this sample the table gives 65,000 to 80,000 clones, of which 85% to 95% were detected only once. The biggest ten clones account for about 0.22% of the sample. The CDR3 runs 16 amino acids, cysteine and phenylalanine included. Only the CDR3 portion is preserved as DNA: 48 bases, with reading frame beginning at the first base. V drops 2 bases and J drops 1 base, leaving 14 bases in between. The CDR1 and CDR2 encoded by the germline V gene are MNHEY and SVGAGI.

The chain is assembled from TRBV6-5 and TRBJ1-1; a tentative D match to TRBD1 spans 6 bases. Sequenced here: CD4+ T cells from peripheral blood mononuclear cells, sampled before pregnancy. The origin of this receptor is a female donor with multiple sclerosis, enrolled in a pregnancy study. The nucleotide sequence reads TGTGCCAGCAGTTACGAGCCGGGACAAGCGAACACTGAAGCTTTCTTT. Its protein is CASSYEPGQANTEAFF.